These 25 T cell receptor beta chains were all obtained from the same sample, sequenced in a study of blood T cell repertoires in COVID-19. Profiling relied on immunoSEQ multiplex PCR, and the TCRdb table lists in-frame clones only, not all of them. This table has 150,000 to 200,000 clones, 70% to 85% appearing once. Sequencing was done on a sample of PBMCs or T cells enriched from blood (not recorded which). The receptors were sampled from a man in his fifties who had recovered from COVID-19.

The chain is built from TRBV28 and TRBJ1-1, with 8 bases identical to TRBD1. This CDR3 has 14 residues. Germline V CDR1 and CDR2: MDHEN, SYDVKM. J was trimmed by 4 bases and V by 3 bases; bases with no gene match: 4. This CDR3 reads CASSFQGARTEAFF. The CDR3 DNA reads TGTGCCAGCAGTTTTCAGGGGGCGCGCACTGAAGCTTTCTTT.

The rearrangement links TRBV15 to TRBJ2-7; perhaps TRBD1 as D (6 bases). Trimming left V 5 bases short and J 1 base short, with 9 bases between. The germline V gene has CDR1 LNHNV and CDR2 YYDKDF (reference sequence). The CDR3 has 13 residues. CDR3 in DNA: TGTGCCACCAGCGTCAGGGGATCCTACGAGCAGTACTTC. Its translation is CATSVRGSYEQYF.

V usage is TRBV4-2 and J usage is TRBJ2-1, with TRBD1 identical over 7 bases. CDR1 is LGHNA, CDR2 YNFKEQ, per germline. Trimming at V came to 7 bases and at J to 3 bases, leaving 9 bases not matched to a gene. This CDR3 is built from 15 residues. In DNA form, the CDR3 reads TGTGCCAGCACTACCCGGGACAGCTACTACAATGAGCAGTTCTTC. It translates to CASTTRDSYYNEQFF.

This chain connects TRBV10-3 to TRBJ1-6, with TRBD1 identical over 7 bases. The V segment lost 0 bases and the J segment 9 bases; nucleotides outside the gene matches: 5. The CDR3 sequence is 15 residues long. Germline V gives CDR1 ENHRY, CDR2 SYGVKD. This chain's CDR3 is CAISESDRDSSPLHF. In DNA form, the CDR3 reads TGTGCCATCAGTGAGTCTGACAGGGACAGTTCACCCCTCCACTTT.

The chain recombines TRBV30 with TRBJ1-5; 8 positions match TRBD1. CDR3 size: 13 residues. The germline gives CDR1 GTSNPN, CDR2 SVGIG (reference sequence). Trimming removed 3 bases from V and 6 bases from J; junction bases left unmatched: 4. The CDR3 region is CAWSPGGGQPQHF. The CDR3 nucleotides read TGTGCCTGGAGCCCAGGGGGCGGTCAGCCCCAGCATTTT.

CDR3 protein: CASSTGNTEAFF. The DNA for the CDR3 is TGTGCCAGCAGCACAGGGAACACTGAAGCTTTCTTT. The chain combines TRBV9 with TRBJ1-1; D possibly corresponds to TRBD1 (5 bases). Trimming cost V 4 bases and J 1 base, with 5 bases left between them. Germline lookup yields CDR1 SGDLS and CDR2 YYNGEE. This CDR3 contains 12 residues.

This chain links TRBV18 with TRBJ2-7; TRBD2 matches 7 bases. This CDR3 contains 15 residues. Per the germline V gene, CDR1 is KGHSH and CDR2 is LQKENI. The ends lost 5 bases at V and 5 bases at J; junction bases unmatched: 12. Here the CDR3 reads CASSSNSGLANEQYF. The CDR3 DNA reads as TGTGCCAGCTCATCAAATAGCGGGCTGGCGAACGAGCAGTACTTC.

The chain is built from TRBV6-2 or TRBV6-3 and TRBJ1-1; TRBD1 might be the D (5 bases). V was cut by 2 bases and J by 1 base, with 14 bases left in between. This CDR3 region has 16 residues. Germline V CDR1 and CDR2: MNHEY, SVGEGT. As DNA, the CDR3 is TGTGCCAGCAGTTACCCAGCCGGACATCGGAACACTGAAGCTTTCTTT. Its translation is CASSYPAGHRNTEAFF.

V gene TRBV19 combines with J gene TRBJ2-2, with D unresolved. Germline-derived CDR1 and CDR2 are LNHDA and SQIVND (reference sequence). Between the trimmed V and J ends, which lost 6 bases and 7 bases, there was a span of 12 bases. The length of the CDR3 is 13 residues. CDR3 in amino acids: CASRTDIYGELFF. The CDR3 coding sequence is TGTGCCAGTAGAACCGACATTTACGGGGAGCTGTTTTTT.

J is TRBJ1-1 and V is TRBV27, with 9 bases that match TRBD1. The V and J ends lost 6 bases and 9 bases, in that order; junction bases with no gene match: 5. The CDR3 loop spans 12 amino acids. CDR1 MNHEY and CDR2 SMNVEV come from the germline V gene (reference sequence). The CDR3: CASSVTGGKAFF. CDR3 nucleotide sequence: TGTGCCAGCAGCGTGACAGGGGGTAAAGCTTTCTTT.

CDR3 sequence reads: CASSLDTATDGYTF. In DNA form, the CDR3 reads TGTGCCAGCAGCTTAGATACAGCTACAGATGGCTACACCTTC. This chain links TRBV7-9 with TRBJ1-2, with D unresolved. The V end was cut by 1 base, the J end by 6 bases, with 12 bases between. Looked up from germline, CDR1 is SEHNR and CDR2 is FQNEAQ (reference sequence). CDR3 length: 14 amino acids.

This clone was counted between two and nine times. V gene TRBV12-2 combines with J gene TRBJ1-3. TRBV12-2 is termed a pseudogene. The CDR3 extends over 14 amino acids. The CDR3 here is CASRCGTDVNTIYF. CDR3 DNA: TGTGCAAGTCGCTGCGGGACGGACGTAAACACCATATATTTT.

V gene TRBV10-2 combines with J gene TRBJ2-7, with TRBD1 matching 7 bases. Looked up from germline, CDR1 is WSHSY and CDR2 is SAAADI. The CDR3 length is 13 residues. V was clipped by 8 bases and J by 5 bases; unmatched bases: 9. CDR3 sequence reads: CASGGQAGHEQYF. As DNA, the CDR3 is TGCGCCAGCGGAGGACAGGCGGGCCACGAGCAGTACTTC.

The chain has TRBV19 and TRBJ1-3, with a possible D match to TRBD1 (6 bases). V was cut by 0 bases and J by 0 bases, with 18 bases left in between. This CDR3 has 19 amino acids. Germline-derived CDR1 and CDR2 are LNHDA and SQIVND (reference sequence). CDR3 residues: CASSIDLTPGQRSGNTIYF. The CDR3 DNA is TGTGCCAGTAGTATAGATTTAACTCCTGGACAGCGCTCTGGAAACACCATATATTTT.

The CDR3 loop is CASSALRNEQFF. Here the CDR3 DNA reads TGTGCCAGCAGTGCCCTACGTAATGAGCAGTTCTTC. This chain links TRBV27 with TRBJ2-1; D remains ambiguous. Germline loops: CDR1 MNHEY, CDR2 SMNVEV (reference sequence). CDR3 length: 12 amino acids. V dropped 5 bases and J dropped 7 bases, with 9 bases sitting between them.

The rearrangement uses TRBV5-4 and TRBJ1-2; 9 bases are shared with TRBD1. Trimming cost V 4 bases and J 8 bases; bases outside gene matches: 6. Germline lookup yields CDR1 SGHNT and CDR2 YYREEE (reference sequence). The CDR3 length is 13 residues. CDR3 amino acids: CASSTNRGLGYTF. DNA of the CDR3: TGTGCCAGCAGCACGAACAGGGGGCTCGGCTACACCTTC.

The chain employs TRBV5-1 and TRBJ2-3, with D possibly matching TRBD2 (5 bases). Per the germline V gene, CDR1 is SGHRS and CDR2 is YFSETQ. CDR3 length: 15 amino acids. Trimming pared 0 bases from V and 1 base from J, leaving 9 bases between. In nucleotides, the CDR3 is TGCGCCAGCAGCTTGGCCCCTAGCCGCACAGATACGCAGTATTTT. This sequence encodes CASSLAPSRTDTQYF.

The CDR3 DNA follows: TGCGCCAGCAGCCTAGGACACCACATGAACACTGAAGCTTTCTTT. Encoded protein: CASSLGHHMNTEAFF. This chain connects TRBV4-3 to TRBJ1-1; D is possibly TRBD1 (5 bases). The CDR3 runs 15 residues. The germline V and J ends were trimmed by 4 bases and 0 bases, with 12 bases remaining between them. Germline assignment: CDR1 LGHNA and CDR2 YSLEER.

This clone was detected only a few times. The CDR3 nucleotides are TGTGCCAGCAGCCGGAGGACGGCCGGGCAGCCCCAGCATTTT. As protein: CASSRRTAGQPQHF. The V and J genes are TRBV3-1 (or the pseudogene TRBV3-2) and TRBJ1-5; no clear D. Germline V gene sequence: CDR1 LGHDT, CDR2 YNNKEL (reference sequence). V shed 4 bases and J shed 7 bases, with 14 bases lying between them. The CDR3 has 14 residues.

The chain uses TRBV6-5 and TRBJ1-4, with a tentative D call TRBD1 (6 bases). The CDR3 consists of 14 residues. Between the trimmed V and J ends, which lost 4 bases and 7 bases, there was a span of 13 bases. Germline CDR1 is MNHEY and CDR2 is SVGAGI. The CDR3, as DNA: TGTGCCAGCAGTTCGAGACAGGACGGTGAAAAACTGTTTTTT. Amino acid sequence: CASSSRQDGEKLFF.

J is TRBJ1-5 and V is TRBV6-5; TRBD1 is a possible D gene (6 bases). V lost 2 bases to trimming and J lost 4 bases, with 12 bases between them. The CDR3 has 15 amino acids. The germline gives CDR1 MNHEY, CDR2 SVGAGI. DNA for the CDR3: TGTGCCAGCAGTTACCTTGGCAGGGGAAATCAGCCCCAGCATTTT. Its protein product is CASSYLGRGNQPQHF.

CDR3 bases: TGCGCCAGCAGCCACGGGGGGGTGGCCAAAAACATTCAGTACTTC. Its protein product is CASSHGGVAKNIQYF. The chain employs TRBV5-1 and TRBJ2-4; 8 nucleotides align to TRBD2. V was clipped by 4 bases and J by 1 base; unmatched bases: 4. The CDR3 runs to 15 residues. The germline CDR1 and CDR2 sequences are SGHRS and YFSETQ.

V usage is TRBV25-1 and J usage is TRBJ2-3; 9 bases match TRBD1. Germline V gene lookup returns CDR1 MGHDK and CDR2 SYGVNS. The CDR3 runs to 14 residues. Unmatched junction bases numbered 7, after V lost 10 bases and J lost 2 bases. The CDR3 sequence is CATGTGQNTDTQYF. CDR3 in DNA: TGTGCCACCGGGACAGGGCAAAACACAGATACGCAGTATTTT.

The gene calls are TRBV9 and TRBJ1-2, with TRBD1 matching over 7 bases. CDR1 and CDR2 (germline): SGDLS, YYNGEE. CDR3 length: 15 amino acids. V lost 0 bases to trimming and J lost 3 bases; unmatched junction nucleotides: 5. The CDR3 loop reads CASSVDPGGDYGYTF. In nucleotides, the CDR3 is TGTGCCAGCAGCGTAGATCCAGGGGGTGACTATGGCTACACCTTC.

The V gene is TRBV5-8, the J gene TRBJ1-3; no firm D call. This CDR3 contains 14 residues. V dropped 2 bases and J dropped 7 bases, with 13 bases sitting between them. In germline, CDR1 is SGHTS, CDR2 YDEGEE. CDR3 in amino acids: CASSLVRTANTIYF. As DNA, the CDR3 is TGTGCCAGCAGCTTAGTCCGGACTGCCAACACCATATATTTT.